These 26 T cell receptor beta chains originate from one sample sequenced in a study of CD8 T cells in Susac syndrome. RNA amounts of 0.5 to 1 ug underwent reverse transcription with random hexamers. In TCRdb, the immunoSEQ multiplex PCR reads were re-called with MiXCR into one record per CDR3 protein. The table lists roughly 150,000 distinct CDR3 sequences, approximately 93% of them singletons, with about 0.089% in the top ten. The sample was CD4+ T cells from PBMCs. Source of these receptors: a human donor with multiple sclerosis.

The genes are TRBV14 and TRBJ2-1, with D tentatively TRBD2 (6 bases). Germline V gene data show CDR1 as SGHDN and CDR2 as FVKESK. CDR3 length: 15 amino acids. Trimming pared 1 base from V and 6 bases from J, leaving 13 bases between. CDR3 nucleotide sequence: TGTGCCAGCAGCCAAGGGAGCGGGTGGGCCAATGAGCAGTTCTTC. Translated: CASSQGSGWANEQFF.

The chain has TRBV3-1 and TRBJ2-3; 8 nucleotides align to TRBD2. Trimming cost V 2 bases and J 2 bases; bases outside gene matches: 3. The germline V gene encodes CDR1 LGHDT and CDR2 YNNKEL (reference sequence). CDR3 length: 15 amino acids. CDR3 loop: CASSQLREVTDTQYF. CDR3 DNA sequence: TGTGCCAGCAGCCAACTGCGGGAGGTCACAGATACGCAGTATTTT.

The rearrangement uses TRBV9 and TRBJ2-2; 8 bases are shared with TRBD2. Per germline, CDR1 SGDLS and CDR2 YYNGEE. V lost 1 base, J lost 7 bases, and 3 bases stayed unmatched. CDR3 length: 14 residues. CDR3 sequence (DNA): TGTGCCAGCAGCGTAACAAGCGGGGGCGGGGAGCTGTTTTTT. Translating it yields CASSVTSGGGELFF.

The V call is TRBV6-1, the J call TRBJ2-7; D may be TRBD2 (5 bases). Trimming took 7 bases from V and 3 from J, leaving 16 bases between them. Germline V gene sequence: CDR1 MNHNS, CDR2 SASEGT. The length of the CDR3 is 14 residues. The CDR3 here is CASTPRGAFYEQYF. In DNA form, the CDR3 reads TGTGCCAGCACCCCTCGGGGAGCCTTCTACGAGCAGTACTTC.

CDR3 region: CASSQRQDSSYEQYF. The DNA of the CDR3 is TGTGCCAGCAGCCAGAGACAGGACAGCTCCTACGAGCAGTACTTC. The V call is TRBV27, the J call TRBJ2-7; weak D call: TRBD1 (6 bases). Looked up from germline, CDR1 is MNHEY and CDR2 is SMNVEV (reference sequence). The CDR3 is made up of 15 amino acids. V was shortened by 6 bases and J by 0 bases, with 15 bases between the two germline ends.

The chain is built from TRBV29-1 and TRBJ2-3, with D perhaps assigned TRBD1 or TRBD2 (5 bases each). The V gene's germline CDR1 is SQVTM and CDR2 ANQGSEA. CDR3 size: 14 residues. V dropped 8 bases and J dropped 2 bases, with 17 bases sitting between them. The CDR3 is CSLDYGTHTDTQYF. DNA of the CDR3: TGCAGCTTAGATTACGGGACCCACACAGATACGCAGTATTTT.

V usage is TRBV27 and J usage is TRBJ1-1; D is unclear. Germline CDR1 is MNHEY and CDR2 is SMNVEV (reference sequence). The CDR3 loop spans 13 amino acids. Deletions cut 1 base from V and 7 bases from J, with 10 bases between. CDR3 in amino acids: CASSLFEGNEAFF. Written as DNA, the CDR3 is TGTGCCAGCAGTTTATTCGAGGGAAATGAAGCTTTCTTT.

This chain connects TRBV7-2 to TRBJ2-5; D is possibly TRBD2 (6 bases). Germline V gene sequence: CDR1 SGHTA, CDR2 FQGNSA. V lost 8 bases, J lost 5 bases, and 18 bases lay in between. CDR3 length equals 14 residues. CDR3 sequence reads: CASGPGGGRETQYF. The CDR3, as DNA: TGTGCCAGCGGTCCCGGGGGAGGCCGGGAGACCCAGTACTTC.

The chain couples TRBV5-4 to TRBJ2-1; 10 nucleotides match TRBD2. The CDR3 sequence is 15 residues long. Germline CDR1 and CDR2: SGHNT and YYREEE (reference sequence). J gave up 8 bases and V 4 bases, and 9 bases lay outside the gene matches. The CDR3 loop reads CASSPGLAELHEQFF. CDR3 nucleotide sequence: TGTGCCAGCAGCCCAGGACTAGCGGAGCTTCATGAGCAGTTCTTC.

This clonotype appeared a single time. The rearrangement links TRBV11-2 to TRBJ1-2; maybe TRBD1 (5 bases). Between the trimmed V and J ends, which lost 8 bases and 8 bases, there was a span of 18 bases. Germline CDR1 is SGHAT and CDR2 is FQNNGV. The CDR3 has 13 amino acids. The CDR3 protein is CASGGPERSGYTF. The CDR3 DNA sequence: TGTGCCAGCGGGGGACCGGAGAGATCCGGCTACACCTTC.

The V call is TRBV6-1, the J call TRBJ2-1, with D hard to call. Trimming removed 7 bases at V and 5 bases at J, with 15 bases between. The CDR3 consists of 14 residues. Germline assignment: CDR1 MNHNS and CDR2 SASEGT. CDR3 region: CASILNYRDNEQFF. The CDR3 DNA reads TGTGCCAGCATCCTAAACTACCGAGACAATGAGCAGTTCTTC.

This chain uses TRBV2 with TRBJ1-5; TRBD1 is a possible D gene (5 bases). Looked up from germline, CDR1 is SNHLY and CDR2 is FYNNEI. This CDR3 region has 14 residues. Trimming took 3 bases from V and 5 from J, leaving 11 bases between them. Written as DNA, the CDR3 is TGTGCCAGCAGTGATAAGGCGGGGGATCAGCCCCAGCATTTT. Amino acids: CASSDKAGDQPQHF.

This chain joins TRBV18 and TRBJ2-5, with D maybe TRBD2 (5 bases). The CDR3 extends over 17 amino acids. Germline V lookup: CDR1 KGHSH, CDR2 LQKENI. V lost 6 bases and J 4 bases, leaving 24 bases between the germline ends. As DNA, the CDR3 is TGTGCCAGCTCCCCTAGCCAGGAGCTGGCCGGAGTAGAGACCCAGTACTTC. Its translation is CASSPSQELAGVETQYF.

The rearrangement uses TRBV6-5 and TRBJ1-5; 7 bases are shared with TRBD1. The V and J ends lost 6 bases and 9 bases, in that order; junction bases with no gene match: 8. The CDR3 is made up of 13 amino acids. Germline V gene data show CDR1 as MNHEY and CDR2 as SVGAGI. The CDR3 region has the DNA TGTGCCAGCAGAAGTTCATCAGGGGGGCCCCAGCATTTT. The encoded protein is CASRSSSGGPQHF.

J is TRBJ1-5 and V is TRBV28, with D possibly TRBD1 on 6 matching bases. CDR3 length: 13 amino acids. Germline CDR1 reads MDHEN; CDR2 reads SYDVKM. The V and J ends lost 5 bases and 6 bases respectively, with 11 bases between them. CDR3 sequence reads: CASSPDRTQPQHF. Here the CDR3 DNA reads TGTGCCAGCAGTCCAGACAGGACTCAGCCCCAGCATTTT.

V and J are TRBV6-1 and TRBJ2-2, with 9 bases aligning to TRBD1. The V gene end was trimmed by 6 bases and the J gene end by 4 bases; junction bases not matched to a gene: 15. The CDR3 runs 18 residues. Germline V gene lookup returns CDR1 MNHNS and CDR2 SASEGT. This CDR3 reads CASSLTSPRTGVTGELFF. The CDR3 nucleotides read TGTGCCAGCAGCCTAACCTCCCCGAGGACAGGGGTCACCGGGGAGCTGTTTTTT.

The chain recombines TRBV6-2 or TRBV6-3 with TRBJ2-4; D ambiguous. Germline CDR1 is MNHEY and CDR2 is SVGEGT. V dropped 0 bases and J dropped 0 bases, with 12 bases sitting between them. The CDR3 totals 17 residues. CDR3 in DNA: TGTGCCAGCAGTTACTCCCTGTCTGAGCAAGCCAAAAACATTCAGTACTTC. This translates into CASSYSLSEQAKNIQYF.

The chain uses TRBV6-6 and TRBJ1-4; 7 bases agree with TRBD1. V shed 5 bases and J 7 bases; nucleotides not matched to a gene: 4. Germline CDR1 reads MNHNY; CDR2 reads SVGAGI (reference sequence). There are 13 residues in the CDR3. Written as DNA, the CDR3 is TGTGCCAGCAGTATAACAGGGGTTGAAAAACTGTTTTTT. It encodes CASSITGVEKLFF.

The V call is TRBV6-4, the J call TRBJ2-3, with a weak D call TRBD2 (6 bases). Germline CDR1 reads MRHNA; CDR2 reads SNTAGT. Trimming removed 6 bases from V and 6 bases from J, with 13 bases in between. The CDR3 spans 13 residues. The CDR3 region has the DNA TGTGCCAGCAGAGGATCTAGCGCCGATACGCAGTATTTT. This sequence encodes CASRGSSADTQYF.

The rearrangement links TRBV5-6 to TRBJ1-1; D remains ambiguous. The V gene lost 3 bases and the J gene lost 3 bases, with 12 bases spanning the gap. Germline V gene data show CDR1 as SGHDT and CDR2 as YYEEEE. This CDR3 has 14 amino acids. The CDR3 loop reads CASSYGLGYTEAFF. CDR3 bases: TGTGCCAGCAGCTACGGACTGGGGTACACTGAAGCTTTCTTT.

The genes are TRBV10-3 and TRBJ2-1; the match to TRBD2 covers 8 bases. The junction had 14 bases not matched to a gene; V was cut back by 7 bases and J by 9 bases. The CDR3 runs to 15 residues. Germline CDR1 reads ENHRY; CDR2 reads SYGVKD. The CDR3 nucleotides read TGTGCCATCAACCCAACTTACAGCGGGAGCGGTGAGCAGTTCTTC. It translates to CAINPTYSGSGEQFF.

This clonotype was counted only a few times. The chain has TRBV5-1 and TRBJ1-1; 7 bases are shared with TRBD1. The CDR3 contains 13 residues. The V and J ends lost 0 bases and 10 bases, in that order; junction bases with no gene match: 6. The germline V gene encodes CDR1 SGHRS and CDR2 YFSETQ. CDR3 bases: TGCGCCAGCAGCTTGGGACAGGGAAATCGAGCTTTCTTT. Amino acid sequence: CASSLGQGNRAFF.

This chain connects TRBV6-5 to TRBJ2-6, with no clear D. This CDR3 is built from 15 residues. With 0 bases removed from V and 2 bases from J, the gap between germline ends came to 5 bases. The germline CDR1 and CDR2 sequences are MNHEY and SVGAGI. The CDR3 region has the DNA TGTGCCAGCAGTTACTCATGGGCTGGGGCCAACGTCCTGACTTTC. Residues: CASSYSWAGANVLTF.

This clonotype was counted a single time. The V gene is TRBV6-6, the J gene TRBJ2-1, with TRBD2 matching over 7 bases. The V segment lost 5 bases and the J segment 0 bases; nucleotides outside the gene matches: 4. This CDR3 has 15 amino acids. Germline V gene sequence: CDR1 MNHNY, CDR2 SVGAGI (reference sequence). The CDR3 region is CASSHGGSSYNEQFF. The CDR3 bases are TGTGCCAGCAGTCACGGCGGGAGCTCCTACAATGAGCAGTTCTTC.

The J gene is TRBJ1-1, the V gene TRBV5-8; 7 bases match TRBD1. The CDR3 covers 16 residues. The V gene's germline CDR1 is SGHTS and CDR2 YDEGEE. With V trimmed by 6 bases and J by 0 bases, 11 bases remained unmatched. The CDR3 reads CASTNTRGLMNTEAFF. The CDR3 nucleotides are TGTGCCAGCACCAATACAAGGGGGCTGATGAACACTGAAGCTTTCTTT.

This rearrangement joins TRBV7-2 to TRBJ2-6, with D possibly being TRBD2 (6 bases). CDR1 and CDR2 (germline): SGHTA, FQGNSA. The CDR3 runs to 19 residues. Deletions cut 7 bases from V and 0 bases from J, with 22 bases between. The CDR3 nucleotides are TGTGCCAGCACCGGAATATTCGGGACTCGAGACTCTGGGGCCAACGTCCTGACTTTC. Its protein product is CASTGIFGTRDSGANVLTF.